This TCR beta chain was captured in a study of T cell responses to AZD1222 COVID-19 vaccine. Whole-study findings and limits: Repertoire samples came only from after the peak T cell response. White British donors predominated, females outnumbered males, and clonal diversity was possibly underestimated. Spike-wide vaccine-associated CD4 TCRs dominated at 160-218 and 743-854.

The germline V gene encodes CDR1 SGHTA and CDR2 FQGNSA. The CDR3 contains 13 residues. V lost 4 bases and J lost 2, with 7 bases in between. Notes on this clone: The antigen is unknown.

Data came from immunoSEQ multiplex PCR; TCRdb stores just in-frame clones and leaves some out. The sample carries around 180,000 clones, around 94% recorded once. The source material was peripheral blood, sampled 28 days after the second AZD1222 dose. The source of this sequence is an adult who received the AZD1222 COVID-19 vaccine. The genes are TRBV7-2 and TRBJ2-3; D gene uncertain. Written as DNA, the CDR3 is TGTGCCAGCAGCTCCCCCCACACAGATACGCAGTATTTT. Its protein product is CASSSPHTDTQYF. Full variable domain (rest looked up from reference TRBV7-2 and TRBJ2-3): GAGVSQSPSNKVTEKGKDVELRCDPISGHTALYWYRQSLGQGLEFLIYFQGNSAPDKSGLPSDRFSAERTGGSVSTLTIQRTQQEDSAVYLCASSSPHTDTQYFGPGTRLTVL.